The 28 T cell receptor beta chains given below trace back to one sample, sequenced in a study of blood T cell repertoires in COVID-19. Sequenced by immunoSEQ multiplex PCR; TCRdb stores in-frame clones only, minus some. The sample holds approximately 250,000 clones, 84% seen once. What was sequenced was peripheral blood. The receptors stem from a woman between 35 and 50 years old who had recovered from COVID-19.

The gene calls are TRBV4-3 and TRBJ1-6; maybe TRBD1 (6 bases). Germline CDR1 reads LGHNA; CDR2 reads YSLEER. The CDR3 is made up of 16 amino acids. Trimming took 4 bases from V and 10 from J, leaving 20 bases between them. DNA of the CDR3: TGCGCCAGCAGCCTGGACAGTGGGGCCGCCAGCTCACCCCTCCACTTT. As protein: CASSLDSGAASSPLHF.

The chain couples TRBV5-4 to TRBJ1-6, with a possible D match to TRBD1 (5 bases). V lost 0 bases, J lost 13 bases, and 14 bases lay in between. The germline V gene encodes CDR1 SGHNT and CDR2 YYREEE (reference sequence). This CDR3 region has 14 residues. Written as DNA, the CDR3 is TGTGCCAGCAGCTTGGACCTCCAGGGACTCCCCCTCCACTTT. This gives the protein CASSLDLQGLPLHF.

This chain links TRBV4-1 with TRBJ1-1; weak D call: TRBD1 (6 bases). V was cut by 0 bases and J by 3 bases, with 11 bases left in between. The length of the CDR3 is 15 residues. The germline V gene encodes CDR1 MGHRA and CDR2 YSYEKL. The CDR3 protein is CASSQDRGGDTEAFF. In DNA, the CDR3 is TGCGCCAGCAGCCAAGATAGGGGGGGTGACACTGAAGCTTTCTTT.

This chain connects TRBV28 to TRBJ1-2, with D perhaps TRBD1 (5 bases). CDR1 is MDHEN, CDR2 SYDVKM, per germline. V lost 7 bases and J 6 bases, leaving 15 bases between the germline ends. The length of the CDR3 is 13 residues. The CDR3 DNA is TGTGCCAGCATCGTAACAGGAGCAAATGGCTACACCTTC. This codes for CASIVTGANGYTF.

The chain links TRBV3-1 (or the pseudogene TRBV3-2) to TRBJ2-7; possibly TRBD2 for D (6 bases). V was shortened by 2 bases and J by 0 bases, with 14 bases between the two germline ends. The CDR3 covers 16 residues. Germline-derived CDR1 and CDR2 are LGHDT and YNNKEL (reference sequence). This CDR3 reads CASSQSTLAPSYEQYF. CDR3 nucleotides: TGTGCCAGCAGCCAAAGCACCCTAGCGCCCTCCTACGAGCAGTACTTC.

The chain is built from TRBV28 and TRBJ1-1, with 8 nucleotides matching TRBD1. This CDR3 has 21 amino acids. V shed 4 bases, J shed 2 bases, and the junction held 24 bases outside the gene matches. Germline values: CDR1 MDHEN, CDR2 SYDVKM. This CDR3 is CASSSVWGGFSLTGGNTEAFF. CDR3 nucleotides: TGTGCCAGCAGTTCGGTTTGGGGTGGTTTTAGTCTAACAGGGGGTAACACTGAAGCTTTCTTT. The whole variable domain, filled in from reference TRBV28 and TRBJ1-1, reads DVKVTQSSRYLVKRTGEKVFLECVQDMDHENMFWYRQDPGLGLRLIYFSYDVKMKEKGDIPEGYSVSREKKERFSLILESASTNQTSMYLCASSSVWGGFSLTGGNTEAFFGQGTRLTVV.

This chain connects TRBV7-8 to TRBJ2-3; 9 positions match TRBD1. The trim removed 1 base at V and 5 bases at J, leaving 4 bases unmatched. The CDR3 extends over 15 amino acids. CDR1 and CDR2 from the germline V gene are SGHVS and FQNEAQ. The CDR3 loop reads CASSLGGTGQDTQYF. The CDR3 DNA reads as TGTGCCAGCAGCTTAGGCGGGACAGGGCAAGATACGCAGTATTTT.

The chain links TRBV3-1 (or the pseudogene TRBV3-2) to TRBJ1-2; maybe TRBD1 (6 bases). Germline loops: CDR1 LGHDT, CDR2 YNNKEL (reference sequence). V lost 2 bases and J 8 bases, leaving 15 bases between the germline ends. The CDR3 runs 14 residues. CDR3 in amino acids: CASSQTGQGSGYTF. Written as DNA, the CDR3 is TGTGCCAGCAGCCAAACGGGACAAGGGAGCGGCTACACCTTC.

The chain uses TRBV5-6 and TRBJ2-7; 8 nucleotides match TRBD1. The CDR3 sequence is 14 residues long. The germline V gene encodes CDR1 SGHDT and CDR2 YYEEEE. V gave up 4 bases and J gave up 0 bases; unmatched junction bases: 3. CDR3 residues: CASSRQGSSYEQYF. The CDR3 DNA sequence: TGTGCCAGCAGCAGACAGGGGTCCTCCTACGAGCAGTACTTC.

In nucleotides, the CDR3 is TGTGCCAGCAACAGGGGTATGCAATACGAGCAGTACTTC. Its translation: CASNRGMQYEQYF. This chain uses TRBV11-3 with TRBJ2-7, with 7 bases lining up with TRBD1. V was clipped by 7 bases and J by 4 bases; unmatched bases: 7. Germline loops: CDR1 SGHNT, CDR2 YENEEA. The CDR3 has 13 residues.

The genes are TRBV15 and TRBJ2-7, with D possibly matching TRBD1 (6 bases). This CDR3 spans 14 amino acids. Per the germline V gene, CDR1 is LNHNV and CDR2 is YYDKDF (reference sequence). Trimming took off 3 bases at V and 0 bases at J, with 9 bases between the two ends. CDR3 DNA: TGTGCCACCAGCAGTTCACAGGGCTCCTACGAGCAGTACTTC. Translated: CATSSSQGSYEQYF.

This clone showed up just once. The chain carries TRBV2 and TRBJ2-1; D remains unclear. This CDR3 spans 11 amino acids. Trimming pared 11 bases from V and 6 bases from J, leaving 11 bases between. Germline V gives CDR1 SNHLY, CDR2 FYNNEI. The CDR3 spells CAQAPPNEQFF. CDR3 DNA: TGTGCCCAAGCACCCCCCAATGAGCAGTTCTTC.

The chain is built from TRBV4-2 and TRBJ2-2; no firm D call. With 0 bases removed from V and 7 bases from J, the gap between germline ends came to 12 bases. The CDR3 covers 15 residues. The germline V gene encodes CDR1 LGHNA and CDR2 YNFKEQ. CDR3 in amino acids: CASSQDEYLIGELFF. The DNA for the CDR3 is TGTGCCAGCAGCCAAGACGAATACTTGATCGGGGAGCTGTTTTTT.

This clone is a singleton in its sample. The chain carries TRBV9 and TRBJ2-3; D perhaps matches TRBD1 (5 bases). V was shortened by 0 bases and J by 4 bases, with 18 bases between the two germline ends. The CDR3 has 17 residues. Germline V CDR1 and CDR2: SGDLS, YYNGEE. CDR3 sequence (DNA): TGTGCCAGCAGCGTAGCTCGGAACAGGCTGGACGCAGATACGCAGTATTTT. Translated, it gives CASSVARNRLDADTQYF.

This sequence joins TRBV3-1 (or the pseudogene TRBV3-2) and TRBJ1-4, with 7 bases fitting TRBD1. This CDR3 comprises 16 residues. The V gene end was trimmed by 2 bases and the J gene end by 10 bases; junction bases not matched to a gene: 13. In germline, CDR1 is LGHDT, CDR2 YNNKEL (reference sequence). CDR3 nucleotide sequence: TGTGCCAGCAGCCAAAGACAGGGTCTTATCTCCGGAAAACTGTTTTTT. Amino acids: CASSQRQGLISGKLFF.

A few counts support this clone. The chain carries TRBV19 and TRBJ1-5; unclear D gene. Germline-derived CDR1 and CDR2 are LNHDA and SQIVND (reference sequence). This CDR3 spans 15 amino acids. Trimming left V 2 bases short and J 1 base short, with 9 bases between. CDR3 protein: CASSINILSNQPQHF. In nucleotides, the CDR3 is TGTGCCAGTAGTATAAATATACTAAGCAATCAGCCCCAGCATTTT.

This chain links TRBV6-5 with TRBJ1-2; D remains unclear. In germline, CDR1 is MNHEY, CDR2 SVGAGI. V was pared by 7 bases and J by 5 bases, with 14 bases between. The CDR3 contains 13 residues. The CDR3 DNA sequence: TGTGCCAGCAAGACGGGGAAACGATATGGCTACACCTTC. Residues: CASKTGKRYGYTF.

The rearrangement links TRBV20-1 to TRBJ1-4; tentatively, D is TRBD1 (5 bases). Trimming left V 8 bases short and J 7 bases short, with 11 bases between. The germline CDR1 and CDR2 sequences are DFQATT and SNEGSKA (reference sequence). This CDR3 spans 11 amino acids. The CDR3 sequence: CSLVGGEKLFF. In DNA, the CDR3 is TGCAGTCTAGTGGGGGGTGAAAAACTGTTTTTT.

The chain carries TRBV13 and TRBJ1-1, with 8 positions matching TRBD1. The CDR3 has 13 amino acids. Germline V CDR1 and CDR2: PRHDT, FYEKMQ (reference sequence). V was clipped by 6 bases and J by 3 bases; unmatched bases: 3. CDR3 residues: CASSLDRDTEAFF. CDR3 nucleotide sequence: TGTGCCAGCAGTTTGGACAGGGACACTGAAGCTTTCTTT. Complete variable domain (other parts from reference TRBV13 and TRBJ1-1): AAGVIQSPRHLIKEKRETATLKCYPIPRHDTVYWYQQGPGQDPQFLISFYEKMQSDKGSIPDRFSAQQFSDYHSELNMSSLELGDSALYFCASSLDRDTEAFFGQGTRLTVV.

The chain uses TRBV9 and TRBJ2-6; 7 bases fit TRBD1. V lost 0 bases to trimming and J lost 4 bases; unmatched junction nucleotides: 16. CDR3 size: 20 residues. From germline, CDR1 is SGDLS and CDR2 YYNGEE. The CDR3 is CASSVVVPGQGDSGANVLTF. CDR3 DNA sequence: TGTGCCAGCAGCGTAGTAGTCCCGGGGCAGGGGGATTCAGGGGCCAACGTCCTGACTTTC.

This chain connects TRBV5-5 to TRBJ2-7, with TRBD2 as a possible D gene (5 bases). The V end lost 4 bases, the J end lost 3 bases, and 20 bases lay between the germline ends. The CDR3 runs 16 residues. Germline V gene sequence: CDR1 SGHKS, CDR2 YYEKEE (reference sequence). The CDR3 coding sequence is TGTGCCAGCAGCAACCGGGATCCTCCTTCTTTCTACGAGCAGTACTTC. It codes for CASSNRDPPSFYEQYF.

This clone was observed a few times. The V gene is TRBV6-5, the J gene TRBJ2-4; D ambiguous. The CDR3 is made up of 15 amino acids. V dropped 8 bases and J dropped 0 bases, with 14 bases sitting between them. The germline V gene encodes CDR1 MNHEY and CDR2 SVGAGI. The CDR3 coding sequence is TGTGCCAGCCGTATTAACACCCTAGCCAAAAACATTCAGTACTTC. Translation: CASRINTLAKNIQYF.

The rearrangement links TRBV18 to TRBJ2-7; 10 bases align to TRBD1. CDR1 and CDR2 from the germline V gene are KGHSH and LQKENI. Unmatched junction bases numbered 3, after V lost 0 bases and J lost 4 bases. CDR3 length: 15 amino acids. The CDR3, as DNA: TGTGCCAGCTCACCACCGGGACAGGGGTCATACGAGCAGTACTTC. It yields the protein CASSPPGQGSYEQYF. The variable domain in full, with the rest retrieved from reference TRBV18 and TRBJ2-7, is NAGVMQNPRHLVRRRGQEARLRCSPMKGHSHVYWYRQLPEEGLKFMVYLQKENIIDESGMPKERFSAEFPKEGPSILRIQQVVRGDSAAYFCASSPPGQGSYEQYFGPGTRLTVT.

The chain has TRBV9 and TRBJ2-7; TRBD1 aligns across 9 bases. Germline lookup yields CDR1 SGDLS and CDR2 YYNGEE. The CDR3 loop spans 16 amino acids. The ends lost 2 bases at V and 3 bases at J; junction bases unmatched: 9. The CDR3 bases are TGTGCCAGCAGCGTCGGGACAGGGATGTCCTACTACGAGCAGTACTTC. Protein: CASSVGTGMSYYEQYF.

This chain uses TRBV28 with TRBJ1-4; 7 nucleotides align to TRBD1. The trim removed 6 bases at V and 10 bases at J, leaving 11 bases unmatched. Germline V CDR1 and CDR2: MDHEN, SYDVKM. This CDR3 contains 14 residues. CDR3 nucleotides: TGTGCCAGCAGGACAGGGTACAAAACCCTAAAACTGTTTTTT. Translated: CASRTGYKTLKLFF.

The J gene is TRBJ2-3, the V gene TRBV6-1; D gene uncertain. Germline V lookup: CDR1 MNHNS, CDR2 SASEGT. V was pared by 2 bases and J by 2 bases, with 8 bases between. The length of the CDR3 is 14 residues. The CDR3 region has the DNA TGTGCCAGCAGTGAACGTAGCAACACAGATACGCAGTATTTT. Residues: CASSERSNTDTQYF.

With regard to this clone: The same CDR3 is also encoded by other DNA sequences in this sample. V is TRBV28 and J is TRBJ2-7, with 7 positions matching TRBD1. Germline V lookup: CDR1 MDHEN, CDR2 SYDVKM. The CDR3 runs 13 residues. V trimming: 4 bases; J trimming: 1 base; junction bases outside the gene matches: 1. Written as DNA, the CDR3 is TGTGCCAGCAGTTCGGGACAGTCCTACGAGCAGTACTTC. Protein product: CASSSGQSYEQYF.

The CDR3 sequence: CASSSGAGHGYTF. The CDR3 nucleotides are TGTGCCAGCAGCTCTGGAGCAGGGCATGGCTACACCTTC. This chain uses TRBV5-6 with TRBJ1-2, with TRBD1 as a possible D gene (5 bases). The germline V gene encodes CDR1 SGHDT and CDR2 YYEEEE. Trimming left V 3 bases short and J 6 bases short, with 12 bases between. The CDR3 is 13 residues long.